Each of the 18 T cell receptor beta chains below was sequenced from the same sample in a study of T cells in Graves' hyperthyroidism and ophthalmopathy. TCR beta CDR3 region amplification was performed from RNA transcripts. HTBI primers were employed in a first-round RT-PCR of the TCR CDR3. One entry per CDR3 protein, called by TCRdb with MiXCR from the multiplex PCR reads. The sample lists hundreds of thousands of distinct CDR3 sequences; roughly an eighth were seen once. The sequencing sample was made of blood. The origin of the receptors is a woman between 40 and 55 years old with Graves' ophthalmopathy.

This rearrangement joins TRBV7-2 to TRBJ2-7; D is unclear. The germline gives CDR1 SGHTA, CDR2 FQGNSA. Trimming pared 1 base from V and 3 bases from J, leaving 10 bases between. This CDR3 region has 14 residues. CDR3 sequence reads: CASSLGVGNYEQYF. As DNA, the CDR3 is TGTGCCAGCAGCTTAGGGGTAGGGAACTACGAGCAGTACTTC.

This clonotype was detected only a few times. The CDR3 is CASRPLGVGTEAFF. The CDR3 DNA is TGTGCCAGCAGACCCTTGGGGGTGGGAACTGAAGCTTTCTTT. V is TRBV6-2 or TRBV6-3 and J is TRBJ1-1, with a weak D call TRBD1 (5 bases). This CDR3 has 14 amino acids. Germline values: CDR1 MNHEY, CDR2 SVGEGT. V shed 6 bases and J shed 5 bases, with 16 bases lying between them.

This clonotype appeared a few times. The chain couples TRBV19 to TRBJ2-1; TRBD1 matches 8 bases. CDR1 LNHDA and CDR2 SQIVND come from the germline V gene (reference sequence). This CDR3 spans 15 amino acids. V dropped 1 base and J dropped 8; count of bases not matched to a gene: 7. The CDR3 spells CASSIATGGGDEQFF. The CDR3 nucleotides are TGTGCCAGTAGTATAGCTACAGGGGGTGGCGATGAGCAGTTCTTC.

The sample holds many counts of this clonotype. Written as DNA, the CDR3 is TGTGCCATCAGTGAATTCGGGGGTACCTACGAGCAGTACTTC. Translating gives CAISEFGGTYEQYF. The chain combines TRBV10-3 with TRBJ2-7, with D maybe TRBD2 (6 bases). Trimming cost V 3 bases and J 2 bases, with 11 bases left between them. In germline, CDR1 is ENHRY, CDR2 SYGVKD. The CDR3 covers 14 residues.

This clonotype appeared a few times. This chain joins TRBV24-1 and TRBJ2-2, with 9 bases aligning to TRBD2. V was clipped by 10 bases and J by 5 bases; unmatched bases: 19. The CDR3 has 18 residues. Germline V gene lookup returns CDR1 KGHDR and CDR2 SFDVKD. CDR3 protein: CATSSRGGTAGTTGELFF. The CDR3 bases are TGTGCCACTTCCTCGCGGGGGGGCACGGCGGGAACAACCGGGGAGCTGTTTTTT.

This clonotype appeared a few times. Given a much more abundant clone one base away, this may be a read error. This CDR3 reads CASSLGTRRYEQYF. The CDR3 nucleotides read TGTGCCAGCAGTCTCGGGACAAGGAGATACGAGCAGTACTTC. The rearrangement links TRBV28 to TRBJ2-7; weak D call: TRBD1 (6 bases). The CDR3 contains 14 residues. Trimming stripped 5 bases from V and 4 bases from J, with 15 bases between. Germline V gives CDR1 MDHEN, CDR2 SYDVKM.

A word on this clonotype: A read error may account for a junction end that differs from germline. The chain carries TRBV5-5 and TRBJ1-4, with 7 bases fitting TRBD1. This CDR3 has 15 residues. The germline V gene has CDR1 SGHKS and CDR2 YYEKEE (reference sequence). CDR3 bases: TGTGCCAGCAGCTTGAGGGACAGCCCTAATGAAAAACTGGTTTTT. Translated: CASSLRDSPNEKLVF.

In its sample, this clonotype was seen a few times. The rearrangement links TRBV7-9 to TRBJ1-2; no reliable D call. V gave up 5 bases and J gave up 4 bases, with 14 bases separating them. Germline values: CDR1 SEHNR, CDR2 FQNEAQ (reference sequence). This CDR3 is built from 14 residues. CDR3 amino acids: CASSRIVGSYGYTF. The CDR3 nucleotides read TGTGCCAGCAGCCGGATAGTGGGTAGCTATGGCTACACCTTC.

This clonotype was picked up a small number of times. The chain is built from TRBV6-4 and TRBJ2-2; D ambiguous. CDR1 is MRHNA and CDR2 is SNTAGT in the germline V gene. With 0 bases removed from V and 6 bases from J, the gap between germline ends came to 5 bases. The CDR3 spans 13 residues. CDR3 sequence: CASSDSAAGELFF. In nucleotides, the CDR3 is TGTGCCAGCAGTGACTCTGCGGCCGGGGAGCTGTTTTTT.

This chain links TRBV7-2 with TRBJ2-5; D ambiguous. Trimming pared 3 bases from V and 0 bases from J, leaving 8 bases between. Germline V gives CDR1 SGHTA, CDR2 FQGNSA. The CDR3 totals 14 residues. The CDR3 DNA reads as TGTGCCAGCAGCTTGGATCGACACCAAGAGACCCAGTACTTC. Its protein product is CASSLDRHQETQYF.

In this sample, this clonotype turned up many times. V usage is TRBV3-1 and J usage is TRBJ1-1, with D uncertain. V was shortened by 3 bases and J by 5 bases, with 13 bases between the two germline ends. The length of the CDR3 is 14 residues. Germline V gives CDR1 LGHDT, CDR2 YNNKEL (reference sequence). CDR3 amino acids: CASSHLARRTEAFF. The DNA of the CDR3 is TGTGCCAGCAGCCATTTAGCGAGAAGGACTGAAGCTTTCTTT.

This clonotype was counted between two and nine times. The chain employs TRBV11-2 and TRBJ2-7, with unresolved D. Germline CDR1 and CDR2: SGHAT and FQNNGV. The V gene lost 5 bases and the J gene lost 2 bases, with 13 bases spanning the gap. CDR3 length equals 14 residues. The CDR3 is CASSPPVPPYEQYF. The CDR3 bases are TGTGCCAGCAGCCCCCCAGTCCCTCCCTACGAGCAGTACTTC.

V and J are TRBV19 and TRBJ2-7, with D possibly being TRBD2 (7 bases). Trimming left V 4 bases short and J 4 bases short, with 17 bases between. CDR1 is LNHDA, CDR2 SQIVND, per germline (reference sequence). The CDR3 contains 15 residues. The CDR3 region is CASSSGGGGAYEQYF. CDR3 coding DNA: TGTGCCAGTAGTAGCGGGGGCGGCGGAGCGTACGAGCAGTACTTC. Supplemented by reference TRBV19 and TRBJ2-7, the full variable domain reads DGGITQSPKYLFRKEGQNVTLSCEQNLNHDAMYWYRQDPGQGLRLIYYSQIVNDFQKGDIAEGYSVSREKKESFPLTVTSAQKNPTAFYLCASSSGGGGAYEQYFGPGTRLTVT.

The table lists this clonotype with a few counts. The CDR3 sequence: CASSRLLLNTGELFF. For the CDR3, the DNA is TGTGCCAGCAGCCGGTTGTTGCTGAACACCGGGGAGCTGTTTTTT. The rearrangement joins TRBV3-1 to TRBJ2-2; D unresolved. CDR1 and CDR2 from the germline V gene are LGHDT and YNNKEL (reference sequence). With 4 bases removed from V and 1 base from J, the gap between germline ends came to 10 bases. This CDR3 has 15 residues.

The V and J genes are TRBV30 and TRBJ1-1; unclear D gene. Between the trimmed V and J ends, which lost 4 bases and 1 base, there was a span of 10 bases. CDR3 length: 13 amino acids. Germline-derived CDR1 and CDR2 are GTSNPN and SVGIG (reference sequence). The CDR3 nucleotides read TGTGCCTGGATCTCCGAAACGAACACTGAAGCTTTCTTT. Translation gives CAWISETNTEAFF.

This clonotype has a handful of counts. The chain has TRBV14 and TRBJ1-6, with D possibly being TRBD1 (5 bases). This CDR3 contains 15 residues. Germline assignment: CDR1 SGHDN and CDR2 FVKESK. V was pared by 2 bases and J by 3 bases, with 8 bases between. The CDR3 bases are TGTGCCAGCAGCCAATTGGGGGGCTATAATTCACCCCTCCACTTT. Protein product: CASSQLGGYNSPLHF.

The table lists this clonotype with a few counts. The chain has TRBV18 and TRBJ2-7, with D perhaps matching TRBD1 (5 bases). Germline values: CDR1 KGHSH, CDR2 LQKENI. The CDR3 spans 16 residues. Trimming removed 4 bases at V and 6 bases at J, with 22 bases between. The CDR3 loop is CASSQLLGSGFREQYF. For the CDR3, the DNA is TGTGCCAGCTCACAATTATTGGGGTCAGGGTTCCGCGAGCAGTACTTC.

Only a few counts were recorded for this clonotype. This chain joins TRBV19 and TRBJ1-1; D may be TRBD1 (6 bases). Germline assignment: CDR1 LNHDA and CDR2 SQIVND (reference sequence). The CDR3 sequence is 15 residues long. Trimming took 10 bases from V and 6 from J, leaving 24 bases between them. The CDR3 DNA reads TGTGCCACTAAGCGACAGGCGCCCGAGAAGTCTGAAGCTTTCTTT. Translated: CATKRQAPEKSEAFF.